This passage covers 8 T cell receptor beta chains from one sample sequenced in a study of T cells in Graves' hyperthyroidism and ophthalmopathy. TCR beta CDR3 sequences were amplified from RNA transcripts. The study used the HTBI primer set for a first-round RT-PCR of the TCR CDR3. A single record per CDR3 protein comes from TCRdb applying MiXCR to the multiplex PCR reads. The table records fewer than 350,000 distinct CDR3 sequences, 13% of them present only once. Sequencing was performed on blood. The receptors derive from a woman aged 30 to 39 with Graves' hyperthyroidism that later progressed to Graves' ophthalmopathy.

This clonotype showed up just a few times. V gene TRBV6-1 combines with J gene TRBJ2-3; maybe TRBD1 (6 bases). The V and J ends lost 7 bases and 2 bases respectively, with 19 bases between them. Germline V gene sequence: CDR1 MNHNS, CDR2 SASEGT. This CDR3 comprises 16 residues. CDR3 residues: CASTTGHRSYTDTQYF. DNA for the CDR3: TGTGCCAGCACCACAGGGCACCGATCTTACACAGATACGCAGTATTTT.

This clonotype was seen repeatedly, ten times or more. The chain carries TRBV13 and TRBJ1-1; D uncertain. Trimming removed 6 bases at V and 3 bases at J, with 2 bases between. The CDR3 length is 10 residues. Germline CDR1 reads PRHDT; CDR2 reads FYEKMQ (reference sequence). CDR3 nucleotide sequence: TGTGCCAGCAGGTACACTGAAGCTTTCTTT. Its translation: CASRYTEAFF.

This clonotype was picked up many times. The chain has TRBV18 and TRBJ2-2; D not resolved. The CDR3 sequence is 15 residues long. The V gene lost 0 bases and the J gene lost 6 bases, with 11 bases spanning the gap. Germline assignment: CDR1 KGHSH and CDR2 LQKENI. The CDR3 coding sequence is TGTGCCAGCTCACCACCGGAAGGCCGGGCCGGGGAGCTGTTTTTT. This translates into CASSPPEGRAGELFF.

There are many counts of this clonotype. This chain connects TRBV10-3 to TRBJ2-7; D tentatively reads TRBD1 or TRBD2 (5 bases each). Trimming took 3 bases from V and 6 from J, leaving 15 bases between them. CDR1 and CDR2 (germline): ENHRY, SYGVKD. The CDR3 consists of 14 residues. The CDR3 sequence is CAISESGRDLEQYF. CDR3 DNA: TGTGCCATCAGTGAATCGGGCAGGGACCTCGAGCAGTACTTC.

The chain joins TRBV5-1 to TRBJ2-7; possibly TRBD2 for D (6 bases). The CDR3 length is 17 residues. V was shortened by 0 bases and J by 2 bases, with 18 bases between the two germline ends. Germline CDR1 SGHRS, CDR2 YFSETQ. The CDR3, as DNA: TGCGCCAGCAGCTTGGCCCCAGGAGGGGCTTTCACCTACGAGCAGTACTTC. This codes for CASSLAPGGAFTYEQYF.

This clonotype appeared many times. The chain has TRBV6-2 or TRBV6-3 and TRBJ2-1; 14 bases map to TRBD2. CDR3 size: 17 residues. V shed 2 bases, J shed 5 bases, and the junction held 5 bases outside the gene matches. Germline CDR1 and CDR2: MNHEY and SVGEGT. CDR3 DNA: TGTGCCAGCAGTTACGGGGGACTAGCGGGAGTGGACAATGAGCAGTTCTTC. Its protein product is CASSYGGLAGVDNEQFF.

At least ten counts were recorded for this clonotype. The V call is TRBV2, the J call TRBJ1-1; no clear D. Trimming shortened V by 3 bases and J by 1 base, and 6 bases separated the two germline ends. CDR3 length equals 13 residues. CDR1 is SNHLY and CDR2 is FYNNEI in the germline V gene. In nucleotides, the CDR3 is TGTGCCAGCAGTGACTCAGGGAACACTGAAGCTTTCTTT. It encodes CASSDSGNTEAFF.

This clonotype was seen at least ten times. The gene calls are TRBV6-2 or TRBV6-3 and TRBJ1-2; no firm D call. The CDR3 sequence is 13 residues long. The germline CDR1 and CDR2 sequences are MNHEY and SVGEGT. The V gene lost 3 bases and the J gene lost 3 bases, with 8 bases spanning the gap. The chain's CDR3 is CASSYPRDYGYTF. DNA of the CDR3: TGTGCCAGCAGTTATCCAAGGGACTATGGCTACACCTTC.